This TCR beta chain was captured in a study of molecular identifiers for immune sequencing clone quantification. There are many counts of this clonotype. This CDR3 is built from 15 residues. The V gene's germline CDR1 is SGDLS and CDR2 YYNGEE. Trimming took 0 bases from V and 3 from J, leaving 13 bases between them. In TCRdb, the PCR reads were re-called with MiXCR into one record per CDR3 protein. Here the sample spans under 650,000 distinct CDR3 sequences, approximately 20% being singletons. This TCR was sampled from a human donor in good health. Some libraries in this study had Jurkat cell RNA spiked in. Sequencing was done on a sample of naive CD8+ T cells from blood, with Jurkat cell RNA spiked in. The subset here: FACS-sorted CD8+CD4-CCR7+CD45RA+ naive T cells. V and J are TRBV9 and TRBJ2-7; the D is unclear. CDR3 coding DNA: TGTGCCAGCAGCGTAGGGTGGCCCGGCAACTACGAGCAGTACTTC. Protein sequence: CASSVGWPGNYEQYF.